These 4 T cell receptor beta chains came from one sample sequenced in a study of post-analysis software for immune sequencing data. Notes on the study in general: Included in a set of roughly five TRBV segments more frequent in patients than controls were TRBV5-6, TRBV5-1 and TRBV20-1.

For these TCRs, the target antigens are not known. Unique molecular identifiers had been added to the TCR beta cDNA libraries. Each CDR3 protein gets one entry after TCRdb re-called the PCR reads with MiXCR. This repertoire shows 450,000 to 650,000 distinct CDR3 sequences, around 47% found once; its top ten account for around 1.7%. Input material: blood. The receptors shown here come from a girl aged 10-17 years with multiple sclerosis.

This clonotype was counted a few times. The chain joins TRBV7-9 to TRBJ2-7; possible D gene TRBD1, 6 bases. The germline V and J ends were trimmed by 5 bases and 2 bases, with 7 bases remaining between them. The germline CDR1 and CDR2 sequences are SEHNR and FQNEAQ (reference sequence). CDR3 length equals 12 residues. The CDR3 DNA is TGTGCCAGCAGCCGACAGGCCTACGAGCAGTACTTC. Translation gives CASSRQAYEQYF.

CDR3 nucleotides: TGTGCCAGCAGCGGGACCAGAGGCACTGAAGCTTTCTTT. Its translation: CASSGTRGTEAFF. The chain joins TRBV12-3 or TRBV12-4 to TRBJ1-1; D might be TRBD1 (5 bases). The CDR3 runs 13 residues. The V and J ends lost 6 bases and 4 bases respectively, with 12 bases between them.

The CDR3 bases are TGTGCCAGCAGCTTTCCAGGTTACTCTGGGGCCAACGTCCTGACTTTC. It specifies CASSFPGYSGANVLTF. This chain links TRBV7-9 with TRBJ2-6; D unresolved. The CDR3 is 16 residues long. Trimming stripped 3 bases from V and 0 bases from J, with 9 bases between. Germline V gene sequence: CDR1 SEHNR, CDR2 FQNEAQ (reference sequence).

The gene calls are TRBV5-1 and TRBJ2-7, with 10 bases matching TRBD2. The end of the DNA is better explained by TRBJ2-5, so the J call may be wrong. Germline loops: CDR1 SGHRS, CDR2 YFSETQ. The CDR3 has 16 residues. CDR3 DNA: TGCGCCAGCAGCGTCCTAGCGGGAGTATCTGGAGAGACCCAGTACTTC. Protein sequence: CASSVLAGVSGETQYF.